This T cell receptor beta chain derives from a study of blood T cell repertoires in COVID-19. About the research overall: From the United States, Italy and Spain came samples of acute and convalescent COVID-19.

The data were produced by immunoSEQ multiplex PCR, yet TCRdb's version contains in-frame clones alone and is incomplete. The repertoire holds 45,000 to 65,000 clones, with roughly 91% as singletons. The sequence came from a human donor in a cohort sampled during active COVID-19. Sample: peripheral blood.

CDR3 coding DNA: TGTGCCAGCAGCCCCTCCCGGACAGGGGGCATGGGAGGGCCCTCGGGGTCCTACAATGAGCAGTTCTTC. It codes for CASSPSRTGGMGGPSGSYNEQFF. This chain uses TRBV4-2 with TRBJ2-1, with 11 bases lining up with TRBD1. CDR1 is LGHNA, CDR2 YNFKEQ, per germline. The V and J ends lost 4 bases and 1 base, in that order; junction bases with no gene match: 24. The CDR3 loop spans 23 amino acids.